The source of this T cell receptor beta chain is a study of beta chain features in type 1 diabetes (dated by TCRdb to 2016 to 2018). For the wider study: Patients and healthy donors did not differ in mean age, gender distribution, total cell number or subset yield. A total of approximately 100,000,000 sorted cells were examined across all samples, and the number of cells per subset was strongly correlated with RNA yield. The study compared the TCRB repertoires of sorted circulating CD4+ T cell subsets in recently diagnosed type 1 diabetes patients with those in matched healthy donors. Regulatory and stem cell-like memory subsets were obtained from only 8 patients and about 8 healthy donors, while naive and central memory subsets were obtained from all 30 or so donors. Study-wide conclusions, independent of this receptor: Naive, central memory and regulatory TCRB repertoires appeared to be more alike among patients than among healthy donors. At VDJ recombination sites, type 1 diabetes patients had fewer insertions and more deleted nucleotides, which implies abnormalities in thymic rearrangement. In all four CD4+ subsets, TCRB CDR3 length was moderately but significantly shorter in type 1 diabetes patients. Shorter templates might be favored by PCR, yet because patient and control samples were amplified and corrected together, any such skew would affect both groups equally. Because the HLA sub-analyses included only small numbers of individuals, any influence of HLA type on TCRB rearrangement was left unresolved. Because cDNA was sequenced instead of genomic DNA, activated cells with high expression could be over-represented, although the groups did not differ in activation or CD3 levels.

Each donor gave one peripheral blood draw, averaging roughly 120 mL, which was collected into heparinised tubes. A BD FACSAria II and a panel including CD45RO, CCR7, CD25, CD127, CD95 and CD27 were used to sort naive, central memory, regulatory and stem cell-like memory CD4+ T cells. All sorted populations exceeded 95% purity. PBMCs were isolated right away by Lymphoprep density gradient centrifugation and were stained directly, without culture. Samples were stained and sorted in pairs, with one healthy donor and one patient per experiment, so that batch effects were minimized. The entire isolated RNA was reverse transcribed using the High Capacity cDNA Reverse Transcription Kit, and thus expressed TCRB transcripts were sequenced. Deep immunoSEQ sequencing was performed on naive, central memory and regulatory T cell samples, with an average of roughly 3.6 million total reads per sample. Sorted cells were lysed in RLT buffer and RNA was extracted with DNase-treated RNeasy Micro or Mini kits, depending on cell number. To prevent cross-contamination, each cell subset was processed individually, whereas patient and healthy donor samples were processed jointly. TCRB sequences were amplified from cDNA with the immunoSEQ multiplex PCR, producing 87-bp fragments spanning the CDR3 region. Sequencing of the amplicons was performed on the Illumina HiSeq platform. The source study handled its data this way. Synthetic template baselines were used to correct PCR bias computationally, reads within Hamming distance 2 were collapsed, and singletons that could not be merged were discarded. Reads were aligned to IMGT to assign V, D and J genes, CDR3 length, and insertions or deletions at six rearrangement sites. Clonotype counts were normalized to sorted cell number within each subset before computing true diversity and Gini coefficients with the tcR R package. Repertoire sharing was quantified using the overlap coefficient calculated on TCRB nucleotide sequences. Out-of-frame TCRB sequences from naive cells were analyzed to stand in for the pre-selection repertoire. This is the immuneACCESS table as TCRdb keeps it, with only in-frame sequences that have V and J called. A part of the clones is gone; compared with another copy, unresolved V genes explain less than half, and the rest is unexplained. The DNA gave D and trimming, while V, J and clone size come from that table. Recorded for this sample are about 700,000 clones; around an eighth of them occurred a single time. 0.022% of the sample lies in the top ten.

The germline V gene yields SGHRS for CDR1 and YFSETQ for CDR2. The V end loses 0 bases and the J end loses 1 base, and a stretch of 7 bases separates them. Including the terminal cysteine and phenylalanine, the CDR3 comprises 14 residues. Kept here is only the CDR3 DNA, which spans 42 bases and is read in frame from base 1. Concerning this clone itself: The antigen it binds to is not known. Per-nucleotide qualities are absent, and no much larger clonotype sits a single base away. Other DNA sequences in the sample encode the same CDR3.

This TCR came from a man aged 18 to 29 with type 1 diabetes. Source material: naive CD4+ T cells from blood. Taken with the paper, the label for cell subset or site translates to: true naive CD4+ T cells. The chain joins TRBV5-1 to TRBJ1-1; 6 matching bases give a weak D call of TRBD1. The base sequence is TGCGCCAGCAGCTTGGCACAGGGGAACACTGAAGCTTTCTTT. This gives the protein CASSLAQGNTEAFF.